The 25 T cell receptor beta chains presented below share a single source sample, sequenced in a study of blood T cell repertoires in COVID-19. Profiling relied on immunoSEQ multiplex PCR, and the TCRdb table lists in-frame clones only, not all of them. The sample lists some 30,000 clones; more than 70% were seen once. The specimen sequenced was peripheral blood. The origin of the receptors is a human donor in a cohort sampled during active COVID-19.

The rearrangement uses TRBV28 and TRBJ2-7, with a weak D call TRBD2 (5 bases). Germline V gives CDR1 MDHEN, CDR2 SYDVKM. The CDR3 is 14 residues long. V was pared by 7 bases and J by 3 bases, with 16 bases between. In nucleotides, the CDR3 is TGTGCCAGCACTCCCCCCGTACGGGGCTACGAGCAGTACTTC. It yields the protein CASTPPVRGYEQYF.

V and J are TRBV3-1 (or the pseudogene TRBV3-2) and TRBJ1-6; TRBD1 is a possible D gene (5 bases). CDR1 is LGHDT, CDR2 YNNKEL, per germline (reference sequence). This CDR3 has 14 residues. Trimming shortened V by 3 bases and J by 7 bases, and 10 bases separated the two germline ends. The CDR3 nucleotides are TGTGCCAGCAGCCACCAGGGTCGGAATTCACCCCTCCACTTT. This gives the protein CASSHQGRNSPLHF.

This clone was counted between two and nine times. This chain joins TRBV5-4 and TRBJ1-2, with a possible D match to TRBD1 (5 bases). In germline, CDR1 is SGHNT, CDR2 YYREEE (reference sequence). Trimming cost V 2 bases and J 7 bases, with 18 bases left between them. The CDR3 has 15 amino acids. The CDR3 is CASSFFRAAIGGYTF. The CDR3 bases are TGTGCCAGCAGCTTCTTCAGGGCCGCTATAGGTGGCTACACCTTC.

The CDR3 nucleotides are TGTGCCAGCAGCAAATTAGCCCGGGACAGGGGGGAAAAACTGTTTTTT. Its protein product is CASSKLARDRGEKLFF. The chain uses TRBV21-1 and TRBJ1-4; TRBD1, as called in the table, went unchecked against the DNA. TRBV21-1 is a recognized pseudogene. The CDR3 has 16 amino acids.

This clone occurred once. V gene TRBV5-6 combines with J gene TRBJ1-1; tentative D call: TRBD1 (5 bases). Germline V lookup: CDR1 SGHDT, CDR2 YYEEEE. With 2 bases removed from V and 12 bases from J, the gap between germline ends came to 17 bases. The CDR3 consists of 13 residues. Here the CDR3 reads CASSFRTRQKTFF. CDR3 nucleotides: TGTGCCAGCAGCTTCCGGACCCGACAGAAAACTTTCTTT.

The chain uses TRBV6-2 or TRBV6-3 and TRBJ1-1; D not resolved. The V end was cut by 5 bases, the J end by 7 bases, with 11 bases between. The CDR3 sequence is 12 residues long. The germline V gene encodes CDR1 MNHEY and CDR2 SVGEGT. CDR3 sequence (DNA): TGTGCCAGCAGTACCGGGAGGTTTGAAGCTTTCTTT. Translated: CASSTGRFEAFF.

CDR3: CASSPTGGGEQYF. CDR3 nucleotide sequence: TGTGCCAGCTCACCGACGGGAGGGGGCGAGCAGTACTTC. The rearrangement links TRBV18 to TRBJ2-7; 8 bases agree with TRBD2. Trimming took 3 bases from V and 6 from J; bases not matched to a gene: 4. Germline assignment: CDR1 KGHSH and CDR2 LQKENI. The CDR3 has 13 residues.

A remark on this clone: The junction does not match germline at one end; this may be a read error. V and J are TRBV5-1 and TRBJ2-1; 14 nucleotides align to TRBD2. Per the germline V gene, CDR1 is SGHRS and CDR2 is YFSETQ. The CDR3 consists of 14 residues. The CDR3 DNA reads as TGCGCCAGCGGCTCTGGGACTAGCGGGGGACCCACGCTCTTC. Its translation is CASGSGTSGGPTLF.

The CDR3 nucleotides are TGCGCCAGCAGCTTGGTTGGGACAGGGGATGTCGGTGAGCAGTTCTTC. It codes for CASSLVGTGDVGEQFF. The chain has TRBV5-1 and TRBJ2-1, with 10 bases identical to TRBD1. From germline, CDR1 is SGHRS and CDR2 YFSETQ. V was clipped by 0 bases and J by 9 bases; unmatched bases: 9. The length of the CDR3 is 16 residues.

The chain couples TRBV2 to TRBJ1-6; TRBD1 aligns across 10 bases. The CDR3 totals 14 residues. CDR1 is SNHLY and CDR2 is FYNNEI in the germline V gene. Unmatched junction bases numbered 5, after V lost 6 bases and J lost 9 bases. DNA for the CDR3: TGTGCCAGCAGCCCCGGGACAGGGGTTTCACCCCTCCACTTT. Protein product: CASSPGTGVSPLHF.

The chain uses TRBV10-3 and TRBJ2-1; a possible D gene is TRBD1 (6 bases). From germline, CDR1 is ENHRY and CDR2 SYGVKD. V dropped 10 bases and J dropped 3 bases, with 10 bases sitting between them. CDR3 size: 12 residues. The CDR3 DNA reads TGTGCCAACGGGGACAACTACAATGAGCAGTTCTTC. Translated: CANGDNYNEQFF.

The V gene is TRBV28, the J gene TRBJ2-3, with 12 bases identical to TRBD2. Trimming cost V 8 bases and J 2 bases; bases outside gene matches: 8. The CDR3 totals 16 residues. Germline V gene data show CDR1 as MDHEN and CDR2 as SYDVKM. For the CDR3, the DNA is TGTGCCAGCGGGGAGCTAGCGGGGGGGAACACAGATACGCAGTATTTT. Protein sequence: CASGELAGGNTDTQYF.

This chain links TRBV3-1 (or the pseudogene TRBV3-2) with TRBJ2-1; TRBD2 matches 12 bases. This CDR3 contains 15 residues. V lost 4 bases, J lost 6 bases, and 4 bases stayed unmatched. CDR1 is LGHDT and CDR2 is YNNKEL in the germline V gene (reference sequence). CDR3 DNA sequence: TGTGCCAGCAGCCCTAGCGGGGGGGCCTTCAATGAGCAGTTCTTC. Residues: CASSPSGGAFNEQFF.

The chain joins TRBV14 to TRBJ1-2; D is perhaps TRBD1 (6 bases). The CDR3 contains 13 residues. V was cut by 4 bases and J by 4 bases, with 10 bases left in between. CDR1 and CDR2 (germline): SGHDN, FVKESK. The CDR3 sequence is CASSLSQGYGYTF. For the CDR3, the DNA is TGTGCCAGCAGCCTCTCACAGGGCTATGGCTACACCTTC.

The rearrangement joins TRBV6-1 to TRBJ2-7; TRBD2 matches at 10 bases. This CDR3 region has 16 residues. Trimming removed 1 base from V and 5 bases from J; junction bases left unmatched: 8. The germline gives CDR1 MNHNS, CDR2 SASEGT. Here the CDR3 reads CASSEDLAGGPNEQYF. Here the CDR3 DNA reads TGTGCCAGCAGTGAAGATTTAGCGGGGGGCCCCAACGAGCAGTACTTC.

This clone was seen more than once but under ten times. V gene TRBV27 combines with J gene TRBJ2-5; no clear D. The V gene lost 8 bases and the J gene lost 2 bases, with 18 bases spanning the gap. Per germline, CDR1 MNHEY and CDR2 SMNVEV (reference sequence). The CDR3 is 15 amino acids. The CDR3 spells CASVIITSRQETQYF. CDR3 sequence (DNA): TGTGCCAGCGTGATCATAACCTCTCGGCAAGAGACCCAGTACTTC.

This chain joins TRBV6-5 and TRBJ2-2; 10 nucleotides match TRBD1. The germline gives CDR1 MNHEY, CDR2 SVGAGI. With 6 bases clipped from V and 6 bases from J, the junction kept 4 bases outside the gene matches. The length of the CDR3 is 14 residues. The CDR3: CASRPGQGAGELFF. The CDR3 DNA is TGTGCCAGCAGACCCGGACAGGGGGCCGGGGAGCTGTTTTTT.

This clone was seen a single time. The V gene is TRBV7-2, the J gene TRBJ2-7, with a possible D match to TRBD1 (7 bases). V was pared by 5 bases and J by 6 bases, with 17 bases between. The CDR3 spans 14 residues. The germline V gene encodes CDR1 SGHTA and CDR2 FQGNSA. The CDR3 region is CASSQRQGGIEQYF. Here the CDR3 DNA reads TGTGCCAGCAGCCAGCGACAGGGAGGAATCGAGCAGTACTTC.

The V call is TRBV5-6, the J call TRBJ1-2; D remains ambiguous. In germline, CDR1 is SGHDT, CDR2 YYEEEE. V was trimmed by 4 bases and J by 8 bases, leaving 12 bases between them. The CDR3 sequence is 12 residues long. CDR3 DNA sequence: TGTGCCAGCAGCCTCGACCGGGAGGGCTACACCTTC. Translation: CASSLDREGYTF.

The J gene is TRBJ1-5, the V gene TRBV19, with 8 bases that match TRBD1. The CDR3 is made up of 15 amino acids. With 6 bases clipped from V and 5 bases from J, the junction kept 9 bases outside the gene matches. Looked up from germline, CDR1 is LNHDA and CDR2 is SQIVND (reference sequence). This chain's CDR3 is CASRRTQDRDQPQHF. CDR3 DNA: TGTGCCAGTAGGAGGACCCAGGACAGGGATCAGCCCCAGCATTTT.

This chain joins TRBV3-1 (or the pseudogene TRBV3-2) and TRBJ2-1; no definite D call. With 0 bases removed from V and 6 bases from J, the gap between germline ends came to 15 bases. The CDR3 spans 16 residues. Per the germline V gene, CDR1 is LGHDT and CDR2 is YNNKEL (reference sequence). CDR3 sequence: CASSQELVLFSNEQFF. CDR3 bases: TGTGCCAGCAGCCAAGAGCTAGTCTTATTTAGCAATGAGCAGTTCTTC.

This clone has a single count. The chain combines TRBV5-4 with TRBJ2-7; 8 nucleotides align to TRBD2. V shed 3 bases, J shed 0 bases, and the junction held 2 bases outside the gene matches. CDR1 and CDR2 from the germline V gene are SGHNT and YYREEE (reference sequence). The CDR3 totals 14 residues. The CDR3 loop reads CASSSSGGSYEQYF. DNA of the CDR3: TGTGCCAGCAGCTCAAGCGGGGGCTCCTACGAGCAGTACTTC.

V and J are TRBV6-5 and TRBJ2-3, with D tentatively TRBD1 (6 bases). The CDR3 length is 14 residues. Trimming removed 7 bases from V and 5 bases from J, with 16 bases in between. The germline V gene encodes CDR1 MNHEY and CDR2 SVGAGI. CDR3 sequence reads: CASTKQGSGDTQYF. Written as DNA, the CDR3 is TGTGCCAGCACTAAGCAGGGGTCTGGAGATACGCAGTATTTT.

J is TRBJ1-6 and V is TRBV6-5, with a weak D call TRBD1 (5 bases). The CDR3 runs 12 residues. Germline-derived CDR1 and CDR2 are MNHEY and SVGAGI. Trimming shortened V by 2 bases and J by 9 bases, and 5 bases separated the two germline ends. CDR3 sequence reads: CASSYRGSPLHF. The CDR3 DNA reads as TGTGCCAGCAGTTACAGGGGTTCACCCCTCCACTTT.

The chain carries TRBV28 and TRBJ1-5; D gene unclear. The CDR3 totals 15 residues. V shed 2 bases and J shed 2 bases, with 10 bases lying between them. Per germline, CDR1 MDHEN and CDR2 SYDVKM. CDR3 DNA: TGTGCCAGCAGTTTACTAGGGAGGGGCAATCAGCCCCAGCATTTT. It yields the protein CASSLLGRGNQPQHF.